These T cell receptor beta chains were read from a single sample in a study of HIV-infected patients and healthy controls. TCRdb reprocessed the 5' RACE reads with MiXCR, giving one entry per CDR3 protein. The repertoire holds 15,000 to 20,000 distinct CDR3 sequences, with about 8.9% as singletons. The material sequenced was blood. Source of these receptors: an adult in good health. Each CDR3 is given with its conserved first and last residue. Fields, in order: J gene, V gene, CDR3 length, clone size, D gene, CDR3 protein, CDR3 DNA. A D gene is named only where the DNA matches it firmly. Part of the rows lack a size; the others show once, few, many or a class for expanded clones.

j_call: TRBJ2-1
v_call: TRBV4-3
cdr3_length: 16
clone_size: many
d_call: .
cdr3_aa: CASSSEQGGSYNEQFF
cdr3_nt: TGCGCCAGCAGCTCAGAACAGGGGGGGTCCTACAATGAGCAGTTCTTC

j_call: TRBJ2-3
v_call: TRBV12-3/TRBV12-4
cdr3_length: 15
clone_size: many
d_call: TRBD2
cdr3_aa: CASSSRSGSPDTQYF
cdr3_nt: TGTGCCAGCAGCTCACGGAGCGGGAGTCCAGATACGCAGTATTTT

j_call: TRBJ2-1
v_call: TRBV7-3
cdr3_length: 13
clone_size: few
d_call: TRBD1
cdr3_aa: CASSPTGQGEQFF
cdr3_nt: TGTGCCAGCAGTCCGACAGGGCAGGGTGAGCAGTTCTTC

j_call: TRBJ2-5
v_call: TRBV7-3
cdr3_length: 16
clone_size: few
d_call: .
cdr3_aa: CASSLKVRPSVETQYF
cdr3_nt: TGTGCCAGCAGCTTAAAGGTGCGGCCTAGCGTTGAGACCCAGTACTTC

j_call: TRBJ2-7
v_call: TRBV7-9
cdr3_length: 16
clone_size: few
d_call: .
cdr3_aa: CASSYSPGQKTYEQYF
cdr3_nt: TGTGCCAGCAGTTATAGCCCGGGACAAAAGACCTACGAGCAGTACTTC

j_call: TRBJ1-5
v_call: TRBV20-1
cdr3_length: 13
clone_size: .
d_call: TRBD1
cdr3_aa: CSAGTGMNQPQHF
cdr3_nt: TGCAGTGCCGGGACAGGGATGAATCAGCCCCAGCATTTT

j_call: TRBJ2-5
v_call: TRBV7-8
cdr3_length: 14
clone_size: many
d_call: .
cdr3_aa: CASSLVGALETQYF
cdr3_nt: TGTGCCAGCAGCTTAGTAGGGGCATTGGAGACCCAGTACTTC

j_call: TRBJ2-2
v_call: TRBV29-1
cdr3_length: 14
clone_size: few
d_call: .
cdr3_aa: CSVESGGDTGELFF
cdr3_nt: TGCAGCGTTGAGTCAGGGGGGGACACCGGGGAGCTGTTTTTT

j_call: TRBJ2-7
v_call: TRBV21-1
cdr3_length: 11
clone_size: many
d_call: .
cdr3_aa: CASPTGCEQYF
cdr3_nt: TGTGCCAGTCCGACAGGGTGCGAGCAGTACTTC

j_call: TRBJ2-3
v_call: TRBV2
cdr3_length: 15
clone_size: medium-sized
d_call: .
cdr3_aa: CASSEDRIRTDTQYF
cdr3_nt: TGTGCCAGCAGTGAAGATCGGATACGCACAGATACGCAGTATTTT

j_call: TRBJ2-3
v_call: TRBV20-1
cdr3_length: 13
clone_size: medium-sized
d_call: .
cdr3_aa: CSARESVTDTQYF
cdr3_nt: TGCAGTGCTAGAGAATCAGTTACAGATACGCAGTATTTT

j_call: TRBJ2-7
v_call: TRBV4-1
cdr3_length: 15
clone_size: medium-sized
d_call: .
cdr3_aa: CASSQVLFGPGEQYF
cdr3_nt: TGCGCCAGCAGCCAGGTGTTATTCGGTCCGGGGGAGCAGTACTTC